The rows below give T cell receptor beta chains drawn from one sample of a study of CD8+CD57+ T cells in acquired aplastic anemia. One entry per CDR3 protein, called by TCRdb with MiXCR from the reads. The sample carries about 180,000 distinct CDR3 sequences, 40% to 55% recorded once. Sequences were obtained from sorted CD4+, CD8+, or CD8+CD57+ T cells (not recorded which) from PBMCs. The receptor set was obtained from a human donor with aplastic anemia. The CDR3 runs from the conserved cysteine through the conserved F or W. A D gene is named only where the DNA matches it firmly. Where a row states a size, it is once, few, many or the class of an expanded clone; other rows omit it.

TRBD2	TRBV29-1	.	11	TRBJ2-7	CSVGTMGEQYF	TGCAGCGTGGGGACTATGGGGGAGCAGTACTTC
TRBD1	TRBV25-1	once	15	TRBJ1-2	CASSDPGQQIGGYTF	TGTGCCAGCAGTGACCCGGGACAGCAGATAGGTGGCTACACCTTC
.	TRBV12-3/TRBV12-4	many	19	TRBJ2-1	CASTPPVGRQGMSYNEQFF	TGTGCCAGCACCCCGCCGGTGGGACGGCAGGGAATGTCCTACAATGAGCAGTTCTTC
.	TRBV9	.	12	TRBJ1-2	CASSGKQLGYTF	TGTGCCAGCAGCGGGAAGCAGCTAGGCTACACCTTC
TRBD2	TRBV2	once	14	TRBJ2-7	CASSYRGLAREQYF	TGTGCCAGCAGCTACCGGGGACTAGCGAGGGAGCAGTACTTC
.	TRBV15	many	14	TRBJ1-1	CATSTGGLAAEAFF	TGTGCCACCAGCACGGGGGGTCTTGCCGCTGAAGCTTTCTTT
.	TRBV20-1	.	13	TRBJ1-2	CSASRGTNSGYTF	TGCAGTGCAAGCCGGGGGACTAACTCTGGCTACACCTTC
TRBD1	TRBV15	few	12	TRBJ2-7	CATHFGTGPQYF	TGTGCCACCCACTTCGGGACAGGCCCTCAGTACTTC
.	TRBV4-3	many	13	TRBJ1-6	CASSTRGTSPLHF	TGCGCCAGCAGCACTAGGGGGACTTCACCCCTCCACTTT
TRBD1	TRBV7-3	many	15	TRBJ2-7	CASSLTGGADYEQYF	TGTGCCAGCAGCTTAACAGGGGGCGCAGACTACGAGCAGTACTTC
.	TRBV2	.	13	TRBJ2-3	CASRADGPDTQYF	TGTGCCAGCAGAGCGGACGGACCAGATACGCAGTATTTT
TRBD2	TRBV2	.	17	TRBJ2-1	CATTRSHIAGMMNEQFF	TGTGCCACTACTCGCTCGCATATAGCGGGAATGATGAATGAGCAGTTCTTC
.	TRBV3-1	.	13	TRBJ1-2	CASSLRSNYAYTF	TGTGCCAGCAGCCTCCGTTCTAACTATGCCTACACCTTC
.	TRBV11-2	few	13	TRBJ1-2	CASSFDTNYGYTF	TGTGCCAGCAGCTTCGATACTAACTATGGCTACACCTTC
.	TRBV10-3	.	13	TRBJ1-1	CARVPMGSTEAFF	TGTGCCAGAGTTCCTATGGGGTCCACTGAAGCTTTCTTT
.	TRBV3-1	few	13	TRBJ1-1	CASSQDGAAGAFF	TGTGCCAGCAGCCAAGATGGGGCCGCGGGGGCTTTCTTT
TRBD2	TRBV10-1	.	16	TRBJ2-3	CASSAPRRGDHNEQYF	TGCGCCAGCAGTGCGCCCCGGCGGGGGGACCACAATGAGCAGTATTTT
.	TRBV7-9	few	11	TRBJ2-1	CASTQHNEQFF	TGTGCCAGCACCCAACACAATGAGCAGTTCTTC
.	TRBV15	.	13	TRBJ2-1	CATGNLGNSEQFF	TGTGCCACCGGAAACCTCGGTAACTCCGAGCAGTTCTTC
TRBD1	TRBV12-5	.	12	TRBJ2-3	CARGLLTGVEYF	TGTGCTCGTGGCCTTCTCACAGGGGTAGAGTATTTT
.	TRBV7-8	.	17	TRBJ2-2	CASSLAIAGTTSGELFF	TGTGCCAGCAGCTTAGCCATCGCAGGGACCACCTCCGGGGAGCTGTTTTTT
TRBD1	TRBV20-1	many	14	TRBJ1-2	CSARTGESHYGYTF	TGCAGTGCCCGGACAGGTGAGAGCCACTATGGCTACACCTTC
.	TRBV5-4	many	15	TRBJ1-2	CASSDSGANNYGYTF	TGTGCCAGCAGCGACTCAGGGGCGAATAACTATGGCTACACCTTC
TRBD2	TRBV11-2	.	16	TRBJ2-3	CASSESSGGSPDTQYF	TGTGCCAGCAGCGAAAGTAGCGGGGGGAGCCCAGATACGCAGTATTTT
.	TRBV20-1	few	10	TRBJ2-5	CSARLETQYF	TGCAGTGCTAGGTTAGAGACCCAGTACTTC
.	TRBV10-3	.	12	TRBJ1-2	CAISEPGYGYTF	TGTGCCATCAGTGAGCCGGGCTATGGCTACACCTTC
.	TRBV11-2	many	13	TRBJ2-1	CASSGRDGDEQFF	TGTGCCAGCAGCGGGCGGGACGGCGATGAGCAGTTCTTC